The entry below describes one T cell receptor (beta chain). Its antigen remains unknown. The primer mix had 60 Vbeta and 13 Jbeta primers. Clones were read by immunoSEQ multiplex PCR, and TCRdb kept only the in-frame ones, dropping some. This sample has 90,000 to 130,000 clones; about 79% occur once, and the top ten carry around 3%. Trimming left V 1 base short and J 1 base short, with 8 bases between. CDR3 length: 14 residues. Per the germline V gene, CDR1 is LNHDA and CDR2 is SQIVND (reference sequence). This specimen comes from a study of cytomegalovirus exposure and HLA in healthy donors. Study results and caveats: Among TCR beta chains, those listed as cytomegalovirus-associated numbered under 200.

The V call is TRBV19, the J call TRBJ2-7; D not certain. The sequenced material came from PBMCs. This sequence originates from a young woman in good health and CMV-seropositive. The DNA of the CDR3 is TGTGCCAGTAGTATAGCTCCGAGATCCTACGAGCAGTACTTC. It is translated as CASSIAPRSYEQYF.